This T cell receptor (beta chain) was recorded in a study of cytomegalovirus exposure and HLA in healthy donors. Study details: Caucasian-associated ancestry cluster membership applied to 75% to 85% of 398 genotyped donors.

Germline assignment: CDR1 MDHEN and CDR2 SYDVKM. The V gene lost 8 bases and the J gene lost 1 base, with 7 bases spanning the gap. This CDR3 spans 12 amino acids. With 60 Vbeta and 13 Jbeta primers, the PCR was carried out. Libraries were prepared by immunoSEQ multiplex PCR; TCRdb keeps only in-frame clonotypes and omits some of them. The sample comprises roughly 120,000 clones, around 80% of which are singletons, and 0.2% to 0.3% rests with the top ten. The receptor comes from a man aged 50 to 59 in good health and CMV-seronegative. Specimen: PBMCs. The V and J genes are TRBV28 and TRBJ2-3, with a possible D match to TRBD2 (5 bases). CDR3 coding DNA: TGTGCCAGCTCCGGGGGCACAGATACGCAGTATTTT. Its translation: CASSGGTDTQYF.